Below are 19 T cell receptor beta chains sequenced from a single sample in a study of response to subunit inactivated influenza vaccine. TCRdb redid the calling of the RT-PCR reads with MiXCR, one entry per CDR3 protein. The sample lists 500,000 to 600,000 distinct CDR3 sequences, approximately 13% seen once, with 13% in the top ten. This specimen was PBMCs from blood, taken 35 to 45 days after vaccination. All receptors come from a man in his forties or fifties who received an inactivated influenza vaccine.

This clonotype was counted a few times. The J gene is TRBJ2-1, the V gene TRBV29-1; D might be TRBD2 (6 bases). Trimming stripped 6 bases from V and 7 bases from J, with 16 bases between. Germline lookup yields CDR1 SQVTM and CDR2 ANQGSEA. The CDR3 covers 13 residues. CDR3 residues: CSVVRDSINEQFF. CDR3 nucleotides: TGCAGCGTGGTTAGGGACTCGATTAATGAGCAGTTCTTC.

The chain couples TRBV5-1 to TRBJ1-6, with D tentatively TRBD1 (5 bases). Trimming cost V 2 bases and J 11 bases, with 17 bases left between them. This CDR3 comprises 15 residues. Germline CDR1 reads SGHRS; CDR2 reads YFSETQ. The CDR3 sequence: CASSFLWQGSAPLHF. In DNA, the CDR3 is TGCGCCAGCAGCTTCTTATGGCAGGGATCGGCACCCCTCCACTTT. Together with reference TRBV5-1 and TRBJ1-6, the CDR3 gives the full variable domain: KAGVTQTPRYLIKTRGQQVTLSCSPISGHRSVSWYQQTPGQGLQFLFEYFSETQRNKGNFPGRFSGRQFSNSRSEMNVSTLELGDSALYLCASSFLWQGSAPLHFGNGTRLTVT.

Turning to this clonotype: Just one base apart from a much larger clone, this may be a read error. The V and J genes are TRBV7-9 and TRBJ2-7; 8 bases fit TRBD1. Germline CDR1 SEHNR, CDR2 FQNEAQ (reference sequence). The CDR3 loop spans 17 amino acids. The CDR3 sequence: CAISLGGVRGLSYEQYF. For the CDR3, the DNA is TGTGCCATCAGCTTAGGAGGTGTCAGGGGGCTTTCCTACGAGCAGTACTTC.

The chain combines TRBV7-2 with TRBJ2-5, with 8 bases aligning to TRBD1. Germline V gene lookup returns CDR1 SGHTA and CDR2 FQGNSA. Trimming took 5 bases from V and 4 from J; bases not matched to a gene: 9. This CDR3 spans 15 amino acids. The DNA of the CDR3 is TGTGCCAGCAGCGCGGGACAGGCCAGGGGAGAGACCCAGTACTTC. Protein product: CASSAGQARGETQYF.

This clonotype has only a few counts. The junction and the germline gene differ at one end; a read error may be behind it. This chain links TRBV6-1 with TRBJ2-7; 10 bases line up with TRBD2. This CDR3 contains 16 residues. Germline loops: CDR1 MNHNS, CDR2 SASEGT. The CDR3 loop is CASSRGMGQRGGELYF. DNA of the CDR3: TGTGCCAGCAGTCGCGGTATGGGTCAGCGGGGGGGCGAGCTGTACTTC.

This sequence joins TRBV20-1 and TRBJ2-1; TRBD2 agrees at 8 bases. V trimming: 1 base; J trimming: 9 bases; junction bases outside the gene matches: 8. CDR1 and CDR2 from the germline V gene are DFQATT and SNEGSKA (reference sequence). The CDR3 contains 14 residues. The CDR3, as DNA: TGCAGTGCTAGAGTTCGGGGGGGCCTTCCTGAGCAGTTCTTC. Translated, it gives CSARVRGGLPEQFF.

This clonotype has at least ten counts. The junction departs from germline at one end; a sequencing error may be responsible. This chain connects TRBV4-2 to TRBJ2-3; D is unclear. The V gene's germline CDR1 is LGHNA and CDR2 YNFKEQ. This CDR3 is built from 13 residues. The CDR3 nucleotides are TGCGCCAGCAGCCAAGATGGCGGAGATACGCAGTATTTT. Protein sequence: CASSQDGGDTQYF.

V and J are TRBV20-1 and TRBJ1-1; no reliable D call. The CDR3 has 12 residues. Germline V gives CDR1 DFQATT, CDR2 SNEGSKA (reference sequence). Trimming cost V 5 bases and J 0 bases, with 7 bases left between them. Here the CDR3 reads CSAPFLNTEAFF. The CDR3 nucleotides read TGCAGTGCTCCATTCTTGAACACTGAAGCTTTCTTT.

In its sample, this clonotype was seen a few times. This chain joins TRBV28 and TRBJ2-7; either TRBD1 or TRBD2 may supply D (5 bases each). This CDR3 is 14 amino acids long. V dropped 6 bases and J dropped 5 bases, with 17 bases sitting between them. Germline V gene lookup returns CDR1 MDHEN and CDR2 SYDVKM. The CDR3 nucleotides read TGTGCCAGCAGCGGGGCACGGCGGTTTGACGAGCAGTACTTC. Its protein product is CASSGARRFDEQYF.

The CDR3: CSARETGGIGELFF. CDR3 in DNA: TGCAGTGCTAGAGAAACAGGGGGCATCGGGGAGCTGTTTTTT. The chain carries TRBV20-1 and TRBJ2-2; 9 bases are a match to TRBD1. This CDR3 is 14 amino acids long. The germline V gene has CDR1 DFQATT and CDR2 SNEGSKA (reference sequence). V shed 0 bases and J 7 bases; nucleotides not matched to a gene: 3.

This clonotype came up a few times. The chain is built from TRBV29-1 and TRBJ1-4; D unclear. V was cut by 7 bases and J by 5 bases, with 14 bases left in between. The CDR3 sequence is 13 residues long. In germline, CDR1 is SQVTM, CDR2 ANQGSEA. The CDR3 loop is CSGQPGSNEKLFF. The CDR3 DNA reads as TGCAGCGGCCAACCGGGGTCCAATGAAAAACTGTTTTTT.

This clonotype was found many times. The J gene is TRBJ1-1, the V gene TRBV20-1; D remains unclear. The CDR3 spans 10 residues. Deletions cut 5 bases from V and 8 bases from J, with 9 bases between. CDR1 is DFQATT and CDR2 is SNEGSKA in the germline V gene (reference sequence). This CDR3 reads CSAWREEAFF. CDR3 nucleotide sequence: TGCAGTGCTTGGAGGGAGGAAGCTTTCTTT.

This chain connects TRBV24-1 to TRBJ2-2, with TRBD2 matching 12 bases. V was pared by 4 bases and J by 6 bases, with 8 bases of the junction left unmatched. The CDR3 runs to 17 residues. Germline lookup yields CDR1 KGHDR and CDR2 SFDVKD. The CDR3 DNA follows: TGTGCCACCAGTGACCCCAGACTAGCGGGAGTGGCCGGGGAGCTGTTTTTT. It encodes CATSDPRLAGVAGELFF.

V usage is TRBV4-2 and J usage is TRBJ2-2; perhaps TRBD2 as D (5 bases). Trimming stripped 6 bases from V and 5 bases from J, with 10 bases between. The germline V gene encodes CDR1 LGHNA and CDR2 YNFKEQ. The CDR3 runs to 13 residues. The CDR3 DNA reads as TGTGCCAGCAGGGGAGCGGTAACCGGGGAGCTGTTTTTT. Its translation is CASRGAVTGELFF.

Ten or more counts support this clonotype. The chain carries TRBV14 and TRBJ2-7; 8 bases agree with TRBD1. V shed 6 bases and J 4 bases; nucleotides not matched to a gene: 5. The CDR3 has 13 amino acids. Germline values: CDR1 SGHDN, CDR2 FVKESK. The CDR3 sequence: CASRLTGGYEQYF. CDR3 nucleotides: TGTGCCAGCAGGCTAACAGGGGGATACGAGCAGTACTTC.

This clonotype was observed many times. The rearrangement links TRBV5-6 to TRBJ2-3; TRBD1 aligns across 11 bases. CDR1 is SGHDT and CDR2 is YYEEEE in the germline V gene. CDR3 size: 18 residues. J was trimmed by 2 bases and V by 3 bases; bases with no gene match: 11. The CDR3 nucleotides read TGTGCCAGCAGCTCCATCGGGACAGGGGGTCAGCCCACAGATACGCAGTATTTT. Amino acids: CASSSIGTGGQPTDTQYF.

This clonotype was detected ten times or more. V is TRBV2 and J is TRBJ2-3, with a possible D match to TRBD1 (6 bases). Germline V gene lookup returns CDR1 SNHLY and CDR2 FYNNEI. This CDR3 is 13 amino acids long. With 6 bases removed from V and 3 bases from J, the gap between germline ends came to 10 bases. The CDR3: CASSAQGTDTQYF. The CDR3 DNA follows: TGTGCCAGCAGCGCACAGGGTACAGATACGCAGTATTTT.

This chain uses TRBV6-1 with TRBJ2-3; TRBD2 aligns across 7 bases. Per the germline V gene, CDR1 is MNHNS and CDR2 is SASEGT. J gave up 3 bases and V 10 bases, and 10 bases lay outside the gene matches. The CDR3 contains 14 residues. The CDR3 coding sequence is TGTGCCACCAATCAGGGCGGGAGTACAGATACGCAGTATTTT. This translates into CATNQGGSTDTQYF.

The sample holds many counts of this clonotype. This sequence joins TRBV5-5 and TRBJ2-5; D gene uncertain. This CDR3 spans 15 amino acids. The V end was cut by 4 bases, the J end by 0 bases, with 13 bases between. The germline CDR1 and CDR2 sequences are SGHKS and YYEKEE (reference sequence). The CDR3 coding sequence is TGTGCCAGCAGCCCTCGACACACGTACCAAGAGACCCAGTACTTC. Translating it yields CASSPRHTYQETQYF.